The T cell receptor beta chain under discussion was sequenced for a study of T cell responses to AZD1222 COVID-19 vaccine. This CDR3 spans 14 amino acids. The germline V gene has CDR1 MNHEY and CDR2 SVGAGI. V was trimmed by 7 bases and J by 4 bases, leaving 11 bases between them. The table came from immunoSEQ multiplex PCR; TCRdb's copy has only in-frame clones and leaves some out. The sample yields roughly 100,000 clones, roughly 91% seen once. This sequence joins TRBV6-5 and TRBJ1-6; possibly TRBD1 for D (6 bases). This sequence was found in an adult in good health. The sample consisted of peripheral blood, taken on day 0 of AZD1222 vaccination. DNA of the CDR3: TGTGCCAGCATCCTACAGGGTTATAATTCACCCCTCCACTTT. Its protein product is CASILQGYNSPLHF.